This T cell receptor (beta chain) was observed in a study of control samples from healthy donors and cancer patients. The repertoire was sequenced with immunoSEQ multiplex PCR; TCRdb's copy has only in-frame clones and lacks some. The repertoire holds 130,000 or so clones, with about 90% as singletons. The CDR3 has 14 residues. The gene calls are TRBV21-1 and TRBJ1-3. TRBV21-1 has pseudogene status. The sequenced sample consisted of blood. This TCR came from a man aged 45-65 years in good health. This chain's CDR3 is CASSKVSSGNTIYF. CDR3 in DNA: TGTGCCAGCAGCAAAGTAAGTTCTGGAAACACCATATATTTT.